These 31 T cell receptor beta chains came from one sample sequenced in a study of tumor and adjacent non-tumor tissue in lung cancer. TCRbeta libraries were built with three rounds of nested PCR, modified from ARM-PCR. TCRdb re-derived calls from the multiplex PCR reads in MiXCR, one entry per CDR3 protein. The repertoire holds about 110,000 distinct CDR3 sequences, about 63% seen once, with under 20% in the top ten. RNA was extracted from bulk tissue without any cell sorting. The normal lung tissue was taken more than 3 cm from the tumor edge. Sequenced: distant non-tumor lung tissue. These receptors were taken from a man in his fifties or sixties with non-small cell lung cancer.

This clonotype turned up a few times. A much larger clone is a single base away; this may be a read error. The chain is built from TRBV20-1 and TRBJ2-1, with a tentative D call TRBD2 (6 bases). The germline V gene encodes CDR1 DFQATT and CDR2 SNEGSKA (reference sequence). There are 12 residues in the CDR3. Trimming removed 8 bases at V and 4 bases at J, with 12 bases between. CDR3 in amino acids: CSTPGTYNEQFF. CDR3 sequence (DNA): TGCAGTACTCCGGGGACTTACAATGAGCAGTTCTTC.

Worth noting for this clonotype: A much bigger clone sits one base away, suggesting this may be a read error. This sequence joins TRBV6-5 and TRBJ1-6; possible D gene TRBD1, 6 bases. Germline values: CDR1 MNHEY, CDR2 SVGAGI. The CDR3 has 15 amino acids. The CDR3: CACRIRDNHNSPLHF. The CDR3 DNA reads TGTGCCTGCAGGATCCGGGACAACCATAATTCACCCCTCCACTTT.

Worth noting for this clonotype: The junction differs from germline at one of its ends, possibly a read error. This chain joins TRBV11-1 and TRBJ2-7; the D call may be TRBD1 or TRBD2 (5 bases each). Germline lookup yields CDR1 SGHAT and CDR2 FQDESV (reference sequence). The CDR3 is 14 residues long. DNA of the CDR3: TGTGCCAGGAGCTTAGAGGGGATCTTCTACGAGCAGTACTTC. Translated, it gives CARSLEGIFYEQYF. The entire variable domain, with the rest obtained from reference TRBV11-1 and TRBJ2-7, is as follows: EAEVAQSPRYKITEKSQAVAFWCDPISGHATLYWYRQILGQGPELLVQFQDESVVDDSQLPKDRFSAERLKGVDSTLKIQPAELGDSAMYLCARSLEGIFYEQYFGPGTRLTVT.

This clonotype was seen repeatedly, ten times or more. This chain links TRBV6-6 with TRBJ2-7, with 7 bases identical to TRBD2. Germline assignment: CDR1 MNHNY and CDR2 SVGAGI (reference sequence). This CDR3 has 16 residues. With V trimmed by 0 bases and J by 1 base, 6 bases remained unmatched. DNA for the CDR3: TGTGCCAGCAGTTACTCCCGACTAGCTGTGTCCTACGAGCAGTACTTC. This codes for CASSYSRLAVSYEQYF.

With respect to this clonotype: The junction and the germline gene differ at one end; a read error may be behind it. This chain joins TRBV28 and TRBJ1-1; TRBD1 matches at 8 bases. This CDR3 has 14 residues. Looked up from germline, CDR1 is MDHEN and CDR2 is SYDVKM. CDR3 sequence reads: CANSYRGKNTEAFF. CDR3 sequence (DNA): TGTGCCAACAGTTACAGGGGGAAGAACACTGAAGCTTTCTTT.

A word on this clonotype: A junction end diverges from the germline sequence, so it may reflect a read error. The chain recombines TRBV6-1 with TRBJ2-7, with 8 bases fitting TRBD2. CDR1 is MNHNS and CDR2 is SASEGT in the germline V gene. This CDR3 comprises 14 residues. The CDR3 nucleotides read TGTGCCGGCAGTCTCGGGACTAGTGGGAGCGAGCAGTACTTC. Amino acid sequence: CAGSLGTSGSEQYF.

Concerning this clonotype itself: Mismatch with germline at one junction end may stem from a read error. The rearrangement links TRBV6-6 to TRBJ2-1, with D perhaps matching TRBD2 (5 bases). Germline-derived CDR1 and CDR2 are MNHNY and SVGAGI (reference sequence). The CDR3 is made up of 13 amino acids. CDR3 amino acids: CASSQGWEREQFF. CDR3 nucleotide sequence: TGCGCCAGCAGCCAAGGGTGGGAGCGTGAGCAGTTCTTC.

This clonotype is medium-sized within its sample. V gene TRBV11-1 combines with J gene TRBJ2-6; either TRBD1 or TRBD2 may fit D (5 bases each). This CDR3 region has 14 residues. In germline, CDR1 is SGHAT, CDR2 FQDESV (reference sequence). V lost 7 bases to trimming and J lost 3 bases, with 10 bases between them. The CDR3 protein is CASTRDLGANVLTF. The DNA of the CDR3 is TGTGCCAGCACCCGGGACCTTGGGGCCAACGTCCTGACTTTC.

This clonotype showed up many times. The chain couples TRBV6-2 or TRBV6-3 to TRBJ1-1; D gene uncertain. The CDR3 extends over 15 amino acids. Germline CDR1 MNHEY, CDR2 SVGEGT. Trimming cost V 6 bases and J 0 bases, with 14 bases left between them. This chain's CDR3 is CASRPADRMNTEAFF. CDR3 DNA sequence: TGTGCCAGCAGACCCGCAGACCGAATGAACACTGAAGCTTTCTTT.

A remark on this clonotype: With a much larger clone just one base away, this may be a read error. V gene TRBV6-1 combines with J gene TRBJ2-4; the D is unclear. The CDR3 contains 13 residues. Germline V CDR1 and CDR2: MNHNS, SASEGT. The CDR3 region has the DNA TGTGCCTGCAGTGCGAGAGACGGGAACATTCAGTACTTC. Protein: CACSARDGNIQYF.

About this clonotype itself: A read error may be the cause here, since a much bigger clone is one base away. The CDR3 DNA reads TGTGCCAGCAACGAGACAGGGATCTATGGCTACACCTTC. As protein: CASNETGIYGYTF. The chain recombines TRBV13 with TRBJ1-2, with 7 nucleotides matching TRBD1. CDR1 and CDR2 (germline): PRHDT, FYEKMQ (reference sequence). V lost 7 bases and J lost 4; bases outside the gene matches: 6. The CDR3 spans 13 residues.

This clonotype was counted a single time. One junction end disagrees with the germline gene, perhaps due to a read error. The V gene is TRBV11-1, the J gene TRBJ1-6, with D hard to call. CDR3 length equals 15 residues. Germline V lookup: CDR1 SGHAT, CDR2 FQDESV (reference sequence). The CDR3 region is CASKDSRSYNSPLHF. Written as DNA, the CDR3 is TGTGCCAGCAAAGATTCCAGATCCTATAATTCACCCCTTCACTTT. The full variable domain, with the rest looked up from reference TRBV11-1 and TRBJ1-6, is EAEVAQSPRYKITEKSQAVAFWCDPISGHATLYWYRQILGQGPELLVQFQDESVVDDSQLPKDRFSAERLKGVDSTLKIQPAELGDSAMYLCASKDSRSYNSPLHFGNGTRLTVT.

With respect to this clonotype: This likely comes from a read error, as the CDR3 has no conserved phenylalanine or tryptophan at its end. The chain couples TRBV6-6 to TRBJ2-3; D is possibly TRBD2 (6 bases). The CDR3 is 14 residues long. The germline CDR1 and CDR2 sequences are MNHNY and SVGAGI (reference sequence). Trimming removed 2 bases from V and 3 bases from J, with 9 bases in between. Written as DNA, the CDR3 is TGTGCCAGCAGTTACGGGGGGTCTACAGATACGCAGTATTTG. Its translation: CASSYGGSTDTQYL.

This clonotype has only one observation. Just one base apart from a much larger clone, this may be a read error. The chain recombines TRBV5-1 with TRBJ2-2; TRBD1 is a possible D gene (5 bases). The length of the CDR3 is 17 residues. Germline lookup yields CDR1 SGHRS and CDR2 YFSETQ. CDR3 nucleotides: TGCGTCAGCAGCTTGAAGTCAGGGCAGAAAAACACCGGGGAGCTGTTTTTT. The encoded protein is CVSSLKSGQKNTGELFF.

J is TRBJ1-1 and V is TRBV25-1; 9 nucleotides agree with TRBD1. CDR1 and CDR2 (germline): MGHDK, SYGVNS. CDR3 length: 14 amino acids. V gave up 8 bases and J gave up 9 bases; unmatched junction bases: 13. In DNA, the CDR3 is TGTGCCAGCGGCAGGGGACAGGGCCTAGAAAAAGCTTTCTTT. This gives the protein CASGRGQGLEKAFF.

Many counts were recorded for this clonotype. The chain links TRBV25-1 to TRBJ2-5, with D tentatively TRBD1 (5 bases). V gave up 3 bases and J gave up 7 bases, with 12 bases separating them. The CDR3 contains 13 residues. Germline V gives CDR1 MGHDK, CDR2 SYGVNS. CDR3 in DNA: TGTGCCAGCAGTGAGGCCCTAAGGGGGACCCAGTACTTC. This codes for CASSEALRGTQYF.

This clonotype was counted at least ten times. The chain joins TRBV5-1 to TRBJ2-3; unclear D gene. Looked up from germline, CDR1 is SGHRS and CDR2 is YFSETQ. This CDR3 has 13 amino acids. Trimming pared 5 bases from V and 1 base from J, leaving 8 bases between. The chain's CDR3 is CASRSDRTDTQYF. The CDR3 DNA is TGCGCCAGCAGGTCCGACCGCACAGATACGCAGTATTTT.

This clonotype has just one count. One end of the junction does not line up with germline, which may come from a read error. The chain is built from TRBV11-3 and TRBJ2-6; D is uncertain. The CDR3 sequence is 17 residues long. From germline, CDR1 is SGHNT and CDR2 YENEEA. CDR3 sequence reads: CASSLGTGTSGVNVLTF. CDR3 in DNA: TGTGCCAGCAGCTTAGGGACGGGCACCTCTGGGGTCAACGTCCTGACTTTC.

The chain recombines TRBV19 with TRBJ2-5; weak D call: TRBD1 (6 bases). Germline lookup yields CDR1 LNHDA and CDR2 SQIVND (reference sequence). The length of the CDR3 is 16 residues. V lost 5 bases to trimming and J lost 2 bases, with 18 bases between them. CDR3 sequence (DNA): TGTGCCAGTAGTTGGGCCAGAGGGGGACGGCAAGAGACCCAGTACTTC. This gives the protein CASSWARGGRQETQYF.

Of note for this clonotype: The junction departs from germline at one end; a sequencing error may be responsible. The gene calls are TRBV11-2 and TRBJ2-2; 13 nucleotides agree with TRBD2. CDR1 is SGHAT and CDR2 is FQNNGV in the germline V gene. The CDR3 is 18 amino acids. CDR3 DNA sequence: TGTGCCAACACCTCGGGACTAGCGGGAACGACGAACACCGTGGAGCTGTTTTTT. It translates to CANTSGLAGTTNTVELFF.

This clonotype was counted a single time. One base away lies a much larger clone, so this may be a sequencing read error. CDR3 coding DNA: TGTGCCAGCTCCACTAGGTGGGGGGGCTACAATGAGCAGTTCTTC. This codes for CASSTRWGGYNEQFF. The chain couples TRBV2 to TRBJ2-1, with 7 bases fitting TRBD2. V trimming: 8 bases; J trimming: 3 bases; junction bases outside the gene matches: 10. The CDR3 covers 15 residues. Germline V gives CDR1 SNHLY, CDR2 FYNNEI.

The chain has TRBV29-1 and TRBJ2-1; 14 positions agree with TRBD2. This CDR3 spans 13 amino acids. Germline V lookup: CDR1 SQVTM, CDR2 ANQGSEA. DNA for the CDR3: TGCAACGTGCTGGGGACTAGCGGGAGTGAGCAGTTCTTC. Encoded protein: CNVLGTSGSEQFF.

This clonotype was recorded once. The junction shows a germline mismatch at one end, possibly a read error. The V gene is TRBV4-1, the J gene TRBJ1-1; no firm D call. CDR1 is MGHRA and CDR2 is YSYEKL in the germline V gene. There are 16 residues in the CDR3. In DNA, the CDR3 is TGCGCCAGCAGTCAAGTTCGGAGTCCCCGGAACACTGAAGCTTGCTTT. The encoded protein is CASSQVRSPRNTEACF.

In regard to this clonotype: A read error may be the cause here, since a much bigger clone is one base away. The chain couples TRBV6-5 to TRBJ2-2, with 11 bases aligning to TRBD1. The ends lost 6 bases at V and 9 bases at J; junction bases unmatched: 9. CDR1 is MNHEY, CDR2 SVGAGI, per germline. The CDR3 extends over 15 amino acids. CDR3 nucleotides: TGTGCCAGCAGAGGGACAGGGGGTCTTTTCAGGGAGCTGTTTTTT. This sequence encodes CASRGTGGLFRELFF.

V usage is TRBV20-1 and J usage is TRBJ1-5, with D perhaps matching TRBD1 (5 bases). The length of the CDR3 is 15 residues. Looked up from germline, CDR1 is DFQATT and CDR2 is SNEGSKA (reference sequence). The V end was cut by 1 base, the J end by 5 bases, with 15 bases between. The CDR3: CSARVLGQMHQPQHF. As DNA, the CDR3 is TGCAGTGCTAGAGTGTTGGGGCAGATGCATCAGCCCCAGCATTTT.

As to this clonotype: A much larger clone sits a single nucleotide away, making a read error possible. The genes are TRBV6-2 or TRBV6-3 and TRBJ2-6; a possible D gene is TRBD2 (5 bases). The V and J ends lost 5 bases and 4 bases respectively, with 12 bases between them. This CDR3 spans 15 amino acids. CDR1 and CDR2 (germline): MNHEY, SVGEGT. CDR3 residues: CASSPRAGGANVLTF. The CDR3, as DNA: TGTGCCAGCAGTCCAAGGGCGGGCGGGGCCAACGTCCTGACTTTC.

Details on this clonotype: The junction differs from germline at one of its ends, possibly a read error. The J gene is TRBJ2-3, the V gene TRBV4-2, with a possible D match to TRBD2 (6 bases). The CDR3 totals 19 residues. From germline, CDR1 is LGHNA and CDR2 YNFKEQ. CDR3 sequence: CASSQDGRGNRYSTYTRYF. The DNA for the CDR3 is TGTGCCAGCAGCCAAGATGGGCGCGGGAATCGATATAGCACATATACGCGGTATTTT.

This clonotype has only one observation. Germline and junction disagree at one end, which may indicate a read error. The chain joins TRBV5-4 to TRBJ2-7; D is possibly TRBD2 (6 bases). Per the germline V gene, CDR1 is SGHNT and CDR2 is YYREEE (reference sequence). The length of the CDR3 is 16 residues. The CDR3 coding sequence is TGTGCCAACAGCTTGGGCGGGACGTTTGCCCTCTATGAGCAGTACTTC. It is translated as CANSLGGTFALYEQYF.

On this clonotype itself: This may come from a read error, since a much larger clone is one base off. The gene calls are TRBV20-1 and TRBJ1-5, with D perhaps TRBD1 (5 bases). Germline V gene lookup returns CDR1 DFQATT and CDR2 SNEGSKA (reference sequence). The CDR3 has 14 residues. The CDR3 loop reads CSARRGANNQPRHF. As DNA, the CDR3 is TGCAGTGCTAGAAGGGGTGCCAACAATCAGCCCCGGCATTTT.

This clonotype occurred many times. With a much larger clone just one base away, this may be a read error. The CDR3 protein is CASSYWTERDYGYTF. Written as DNA, the CDR3 is TGTGCCAGCAGTTACTGGACAGAGCGCGACTATGGCTACACCTTC. The chain uses TRBV6-5 and TRBJ1-2, with a possible D match to TRBD1 (6 bases). Germline lookup yields CDR1 MNHEY and CDR2 SVGAGI. The CDR3 consists of 15 residues. The V gene lost 1 base and the J gene lost 3 bases, with 12 bases spanning the gap.

Worth noting for this clonotype: It may be a read error: a sequence one base away is much more abundant. V is TRBV13 and J is TRBJ2-5; D not certain. The CDR3 runs 14 residues. Germline values: CDR1 PRHDT, CDR2 FYEKMQ (reference sequence). The germline V and J ends were trimmed by 5 bases and 5 bases, with 15 bases remaining between them. Written as DNA, the CDR3 is TGTGCCAGCAGCCCGGAGAGTACGGCGGAGACCCAGTACTTC. As protein: CASSPESTAETQYF.